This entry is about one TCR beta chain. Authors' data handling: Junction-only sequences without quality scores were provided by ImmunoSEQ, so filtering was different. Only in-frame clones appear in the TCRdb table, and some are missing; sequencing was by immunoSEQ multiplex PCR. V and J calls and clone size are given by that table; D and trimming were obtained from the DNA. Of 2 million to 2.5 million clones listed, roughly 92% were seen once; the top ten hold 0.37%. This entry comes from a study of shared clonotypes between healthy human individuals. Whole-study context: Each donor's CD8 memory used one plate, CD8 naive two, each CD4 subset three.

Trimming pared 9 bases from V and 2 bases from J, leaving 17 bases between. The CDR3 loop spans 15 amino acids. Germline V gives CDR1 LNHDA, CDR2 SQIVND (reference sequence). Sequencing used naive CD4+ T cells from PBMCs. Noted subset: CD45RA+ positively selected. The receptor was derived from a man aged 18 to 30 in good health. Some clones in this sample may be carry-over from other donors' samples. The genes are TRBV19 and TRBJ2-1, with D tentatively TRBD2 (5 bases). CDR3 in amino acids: CASAAGGEPYNEQFF. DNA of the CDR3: TGTGCCAGCGCAGCAGGAGGCGAACCCTACAATGAGCAGTTCTTC. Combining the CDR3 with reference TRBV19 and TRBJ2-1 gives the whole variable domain DGGITQSPKYLFRKEGQNVTLSCEQNLNHDAMYWYRQDPGQGLRLIYYSQIVNDFQKGDIAEGYSVSREKKESFPLTVTSAQKNPTAFYLCASAAGGEPYNEQFFGPGTRLTVL.